These 21 T cell receptor beta chains share one sample of origin, sequenced in a study of blood T cell repertoires in COVID-19. Clones were read by immunoSEQ multiplex PCR, and TCRdb kept only the in-frame ones, dropping some. The profile covers 130,000 to 150,000 clones, with about nine tenths appearing a single time and about 2.3% taken by the ten largest. Sequencing was performed on peripheral blood. The receptors derive from a human donor in a cohort sampled during active COVID-19.

The rearrangement uses TRBV6-6 and TRBJ2-6; 10 bases map to TRBD1. The CDR3 runs to 18 residues. The V segment lost 5 bases and the J segment 4 bases; nucleotides outside the gene matches: 11. Germline CDR1 and CDR2: MNHNY and SVGAGI (reference sequence). CDR3 sequence: CASSPAGQGTLGANVLTF. CDR3 sequence (DNA): TGTGCCAGCAGTCCCGCGGGACAGGGGACATTAGGGGCCAACGTCCTGACTTTC.

CDR3 nucleotides: TGTGCCTGGGGACAGGGGGCGTGGGAAGCTTTCTTT. Residues: CAWGQGAWEAFF. V and J are TRBV30 and TRBJ1-1, with 11 nucleotides matching TRBD1. Germline loops: CDR1 GTSNPN, CDR2 SVGIG (reference sequence). With V trimmed by 5 bases and J by 8 bases, 4 bases remained unmatched. The CDR3 loop spans 12 amino acids.

The rearrangement uses TRBV7-2 and TRBJ1-3, with D perhaps matching TRBD1 (6 bases). V lost 1 base and J 4 bases, leaving 14 bases between the germline ends. CDR1 and CDR2 from the germline V gene are SGHTA and FQGNSA. The CDR3 contains 16 residues. In nucleotides, the CDR3 is TGTGCCAGCAGCTTAGTCGCAGGGGTGAAGGGAAACACCATATATTTT. Its protein product is CASSLVAGVKGNTIYF. Complete variable domain (other parts from reference TRBV7-2 and TRBJ1-3): GAGVSQSPSNKVTEKGKDVELRCDPISGHTALYWYRQSLGQGLEFLIYFQGNSAPDKSGLPSDRFSAERTGGSVSTLTIQRTQQEDSAVYLCASSLVAGVKGNTIYFGEGSWLTVV.

CDR3 sequence: CASSFIPGERGTYEQYF. CDR3 DNA sequence: TGTGCCAGCAGTTTTATTCCCGGGGAGCGGGGGACCTACGAGCAGTACTTC. The rearrangement joins TRBV28 to TRBJ2-7, with TRBD2 identical over 8 bases. Germline values: CDR1 MDHEN, CDR2 SYDVKM. This CDR3 is 17 amino acids long. The V segment lost 3 bases and the J segment 2 bases; nucleotides outside the gene matches: 12.

The chain has TRBV18 and TRBJ1-4; 7 bases align to TRBD1. J gave up 5 bases and V 2 bases, and 5 bases lay outside the gene matches. Germline loops: CDR1 KGHSH, CDR2 LQKENI. The CDR3 is 15 amino acids. The DNA of the CDR3 is TGTGCCAGCTCACCAGAGAGGGACAGAAATGAAAAACTGTTTTTT. As protein: CASSPERDRNEKLFF.

The chain couples TRBV9 to TRBJ1-1; D is possibly TRBD1 (6 bases). V was trimmed by 5 bases and J by 1 base, leaving 15 bases between them. Per the germline V gene, CDR1 is SGDLS and CDR2 is YYNGEE. This CDR3 contains 15 residues. This CDR3 is CASSRGTRPNTEAFF. Written as DNA, the CDR3 is TGTGCCAGCAGTCGAGGGACAAGGCCGAACACTGAAGCTTTCTTT.

V gene TRBV7-9 combines with J gene TRBJ2-5; 11 nucleotides match TRBD2. The V and J ends lost 5 bases and 2 bases, in that order; junction bases with no gene match: 10. Germline V lookup: CDR1 SEHNR, CDR2 FQNEAQ (reference sequence). There are 17 residues in the CDR3. CDR3 bases: TGTGCCAGCAGCGGTCAGCGGCTAGCGGGAGGACAAGAGACCCAGTACTTC. Translating it yields CASSGQRLAGGQETQYF.

The chain recombines TRBV5-1 with TRBJ2-7; a possible D gene is TRBD2 (5 bases). The germline V gene encodes CDR1 SGHRS and CDR2 YFSETQ. V was cut by 0 bases and J by 0 bases, with 7 bases left in between. The CDR3 has 14 amino acids. CDR3 loop: CASSLVRGSYEQYF. DNA for the CDR3: TGCGCCAGCAGCTTGGTCCGGGGCTCCTACGAGCAGTACTTC.

The chain carries TRBV12-3 or TRBV12-4 and TRBJ2-7; D gene unclear. The CDR3 consists of 12 residues. V lost 8 bases and J 6 bases, leaving 14 bases between the germline ends. The CDR3 DNA reads TGTGCCAGCGGAGTTTGGGTTTCCGAGCAGTACTTC. Protein: CASGVWVSEQYF.

The chain joins TRBV7-2 to TRBJ1-1; D unresolved. The V and J ends lost 3 bases and 3 bases respectively, with 11 bases between them. The CDR3 runs to 14 residues. Germline V gives CDR1 SGHTA, CDR2 FQGNSA. CDR3 nucleotides: TGTGCCAGCAGCTTTCGTCAGAGGGACACTGAAGCTTTCTTT. This translates into CASSFRQRDTEAFF.

The genes are TRBV27 and TRBJ2-1; D not resolved. Germline V gives CDR1 MNHEY, CDR2 SMNVEV (reference sequence). The V gene lost 3 bases and the J gene lost 9 bases, with 6 bases spanning the gap. This CDR3 has 11 amino acids. For the CDR3, the DNA is TGTGCCAGCAGTTTCCCGGGTGAGCAGTTCTTC. It codes for CASSFPGEQFF.

The rearrangement joins TRBV7-2 to TRBJ2-3, with D possibly matching TRBD2 (6 bases). This CDR3 region has 14 residues. The ends were cut back, 5 bases at V and 7 bases at J, with 16 bases in the middle. Per the germline V gene, CDR1 is SGHTA and CDR2 is FQGNSA. Here the CDR3 reads CASSGLYSTNTQYF. As DNA, the CDR3 is TGTGCCAGCAGCGGACTATATAGTACGAATACGCAGTATTTT.

A few counts support this clone. The rearrangement joins TRBV4-2 to TRBJ2-7, with TRBD2 identical over 10 bases. The CDR3 has 16 amino acids. With V trimmed by 1 base and J by 3 bases, 6 bases remained unmatched. Germline CDR1 LGHNA, CDR2 YNFKEQ. The CDR3 here is CASSQVGLANFYEQYF. In DNA form, the CDR3 reads TGTGCCAGCAGCCAAGTGGGACTAGCGAATTTCTACGAGCAGTACTTC.

The rearrangement uses TRBV3-1 (or the pseudogene TRBV3-2) and TRBJ2-3; 9 nucleotides agree with TRBD2. The CDR3 totals 16 residues. Germline CDR1 is LGHDT and CDR2 is YNNKEL (reference sequence). Germline trimming cut 4 bases from V and 6 bases from J; bases unmatched to any gene: 11. Here the CDR3 DNA reads TGTGCCAGCAGCCGACGTGCGGGGGGGCCTTCGGATACGCAGTATTTT. Translated, it gives CASSRRAGGPSDTQYF.

The chain has TRBV7-2 and TRBJ1-4, with D unresolved. The CDR3 loop spans 12 amino acids. V was pared by 5 bases and J by 13 bases, with 14 bases between. Germline CDR1 and CDR2: SGHTA and FQGNSA. The CDR3 is CASSAPGISLFF. In DNA, the CDR3 is TGTGCCAGCAGCGCCCCCGGGATTTCACTGTTTTTT.

V is TRBV6-5 and J is TRBJ2-7; 8 bases line up with TRBD1. V lost 7 bases, J lost 5 bases, and 13 bases stayed unmatched. Germline CDR1 and CDR2: MNHEY and SVGAGI. The CDR3 is made up of 15 amino acids. The CDR3 here is CASTQRSTGANEQYF. The CDR3 nucleotides are TGTGCCAGCACCCAACGGTCGACAGGGGCTAACGAGCAGTACTTC.

The chain couples TRBV6-4 to TRBJ1-2; D is unresolved. Germline V gene data show CDR1 as MRHNA and CDR2 as SNTAGT. Trimming took 6 bases from V and 7 from J, leaving 18 bases between them. The CDR3 is 14 residues long. Here the CDR3 reads CASRASQAIGGYTF. The CDR3 DNA reads as TGTGCCAGCAGAGCAAGTCAGGCTATCGGTGGCTACACCTTC.

The chain uses TRBV10-3 and TRBJ2-1; 10 bases map to TRBD1. Germline CDR1 ENHRY, CDR2 SYGVKD. CDR3 length equals 16 residues. V lost 2 bases and J lost 7; bases outside the gene matches: 8. The CDR3 DNA follows: TGTGCCATCAGTGAGGGGGGGGACAGGGGTAAAAATGAGCAGTTCTTC. Translation gives CAISEGGDRGKNEQFF.

The J gene is TRBJ2-7, the V gene TRBV5-1; TRBD1 might be the D (7 bases). Trimming removed 4 bases from V and 3 bases from J, with 14 bases in between. The germline V gene encodes CDR1 SGHRS and CDR2 YFSETQ. The CDR3 spans 14 residues. The CDR3 loop is CASSLATGFYEQYF. CDR3 nucleotides: TGCGCCAGCAGCCTAGCGACAGGGTTCTACGAGCAGTACTTC.

There are a few counts of this clone. V usage is TRBV9 and J usage is TRBJ2-7; 8 bases line up with TRBD1. Trimming cost V 7 bases and J 0 bases; bases outside gene matches: 3. CDR3 length: 13 residues. The germline CDR1 and CDR2 sequences are SGDLS and YYNGEE. CDR3 protein: CASGGQGSYEQYF. In DNA form, the CDR3 reads TGTGCCAGCGGTGGACAGGGCTCCTACGAGCAGTACTTC. Using reference TRBV9 and TRBJ2-7 for the parts outside the CDR3, the full variable domain is DSGVTQTPKHLITATGQRVTLRCSPRSGDLSVYWYQQSLDQGLQFLIQYYNGEERAKGNILERFSAQQFPDLHSELNLSSLELGDSALYFCASGGQGSYEQYFGPGTRLTVT.

V usage is TRBV6-5 and J usage is TRBJ1-4; tentatively, D is TRBD1 (6 bases). This CDR3 spans 15 amino acids. The germline V and J ends were trimmed by 0 bases and 3 bases, with 8 bases remaining between them. The germline gives CDR1 MNHEY, CDR2 SVGAGI. CDR3 loop: CASSYSGAPNEKLFF. The CDR3 nucleotides read TGTGCCAGCAGTTACTCGGGGGCGCCTAATGAAAAACTGTTTTTT.